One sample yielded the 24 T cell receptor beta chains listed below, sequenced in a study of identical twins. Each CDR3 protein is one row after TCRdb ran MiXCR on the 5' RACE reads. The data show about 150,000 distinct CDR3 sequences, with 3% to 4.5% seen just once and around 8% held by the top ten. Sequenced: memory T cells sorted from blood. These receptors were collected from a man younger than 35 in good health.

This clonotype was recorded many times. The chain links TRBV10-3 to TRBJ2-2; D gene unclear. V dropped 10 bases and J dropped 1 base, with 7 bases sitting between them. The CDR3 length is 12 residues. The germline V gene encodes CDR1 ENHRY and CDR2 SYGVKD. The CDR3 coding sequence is TGTGCCACCAGGTGGAACACCGGGGAGCTGTTTTTT. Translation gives CATRWNTGELFF.

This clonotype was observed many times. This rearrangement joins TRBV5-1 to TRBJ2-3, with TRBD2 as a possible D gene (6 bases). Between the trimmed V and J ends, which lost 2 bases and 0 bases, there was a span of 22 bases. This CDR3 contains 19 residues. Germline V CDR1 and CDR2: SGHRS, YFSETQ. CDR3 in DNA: TGCGCCAGCAGCTTTTCTCCCGGGACGCGTGGGGGGAGCACAGATACGCAGTATTTT. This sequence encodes CASSFSPGTRGGSTDTQYF. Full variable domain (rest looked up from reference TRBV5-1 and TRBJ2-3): KAGVTQTPRYLIKTRGQQVTLSCSPISGHRSVSWYQQTPGQGLQFLFEYFSETQRNKGNFPGRFSGRQFSNSRSEMNVSTLELGDSALYLCASSFSPGTRGGSTDTQYFGPGTRLTVL.

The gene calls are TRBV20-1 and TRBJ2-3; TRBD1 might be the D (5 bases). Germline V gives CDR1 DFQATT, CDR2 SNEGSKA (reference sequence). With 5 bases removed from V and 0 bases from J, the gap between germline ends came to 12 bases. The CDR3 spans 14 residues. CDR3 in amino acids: CSARPRVSTDTQYF. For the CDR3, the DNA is TGCAGTGCTCGACCCAGGGTGAGCACAGATACGCAGTATTTT.

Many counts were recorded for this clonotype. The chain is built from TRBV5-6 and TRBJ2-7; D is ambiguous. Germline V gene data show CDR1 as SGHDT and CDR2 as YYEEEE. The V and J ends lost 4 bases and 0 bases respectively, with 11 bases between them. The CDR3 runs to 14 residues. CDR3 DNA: TGTGCCAGCAGCCGTACCCTCTCCTCCTACGAGCAGTACGTC. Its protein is CASSRTLSSYEQYV.

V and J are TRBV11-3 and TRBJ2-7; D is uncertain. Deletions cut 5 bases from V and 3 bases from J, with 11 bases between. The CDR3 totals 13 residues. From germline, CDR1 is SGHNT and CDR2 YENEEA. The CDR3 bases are TGTGCCAGCAGCCCTCGGGCAAGCTACGAGCAGTACGTC. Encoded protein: CASSPRASYEQYV.

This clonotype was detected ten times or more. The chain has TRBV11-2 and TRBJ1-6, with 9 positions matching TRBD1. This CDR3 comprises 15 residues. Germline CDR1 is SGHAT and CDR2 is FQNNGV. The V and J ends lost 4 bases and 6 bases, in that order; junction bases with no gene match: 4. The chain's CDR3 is CASSYLDRGNSPLHF. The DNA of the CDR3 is TGTGCCAGCAGCTACTTGGACAGGGGTAATTCACCCCTCCACTTT.

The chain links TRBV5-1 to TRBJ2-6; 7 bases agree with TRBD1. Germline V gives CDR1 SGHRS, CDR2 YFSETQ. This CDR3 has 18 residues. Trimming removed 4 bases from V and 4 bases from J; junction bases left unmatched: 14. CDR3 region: CASSTGTALLGGANVLTF. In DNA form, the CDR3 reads TGCGCCAGCAGCACCGGGACAGCCCTACTGGGGGGGGCCAACGTCCTGACTTTC.

The CDR3 DNA follows: TGTGCCTGGAGTGCATTAACGGATGAGCAGTTCTTC. This encodes CAWSALTDEQFF. The chain carries TRBV30 and TRBJ2-1; no reliable D call. Germline loops: CDR1 GTSNPN, CDR2 SVGIG (reference sequence). V lost 1 base and J lost 8, with 9 bases in between. The CDR3 consists of 12 residues.

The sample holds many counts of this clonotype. CDR3 region: CAWIGTSANTEAFF. As DNA, the CDR3 is TGTGCCTGGATAGGAACAAGCGCGAACACTGAAGCTTTCTTT. The chain couples TRBV30 to TRBJ1-1; D unclear. This CDR3 spans 14 amino acids. Germline V CDR1 and CDR2: GTSNPN, SVGIG (reference sequence). Trimming cost V 4 bases and J 1 base, with 13 bases left between them.

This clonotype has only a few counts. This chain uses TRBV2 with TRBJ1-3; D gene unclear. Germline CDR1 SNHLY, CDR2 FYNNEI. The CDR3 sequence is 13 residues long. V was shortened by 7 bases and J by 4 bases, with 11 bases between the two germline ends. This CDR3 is CASISATGNTIYF. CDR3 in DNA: TGTGCCAGCATCTCGGCGACGGGAAACACCATATATTTT.

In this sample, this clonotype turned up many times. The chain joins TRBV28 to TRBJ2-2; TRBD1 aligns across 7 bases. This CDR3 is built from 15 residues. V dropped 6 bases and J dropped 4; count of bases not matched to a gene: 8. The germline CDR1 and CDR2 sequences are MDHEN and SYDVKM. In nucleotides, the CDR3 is TGTGCCAGCAGGGCGACAGGGTGGTCCACCGGGGAGCTGTTTTTT. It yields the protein CASRATGWSTGELFF.

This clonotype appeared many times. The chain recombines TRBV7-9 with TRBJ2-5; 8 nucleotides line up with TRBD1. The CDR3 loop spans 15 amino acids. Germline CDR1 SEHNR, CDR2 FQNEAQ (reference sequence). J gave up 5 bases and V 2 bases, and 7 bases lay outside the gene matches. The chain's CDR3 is CASSLLPGGLETQYF. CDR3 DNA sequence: TGTGCCAGCAGCTTACTTCCAGGGGGCTTGGAGACCCAGTACTTC.

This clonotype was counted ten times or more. This chain's CDR3 is CASSDRLGQGTAGELFF. The CDR3 DNA follows: TGTGCCAGCAGTGACCGTTTGGGACAGGGAACGGCCGGGGAGCTGTTTTTT. The V call is TRBV6-1, the J call TRBJ2-2; 9 bases agree with TRBD1. The CDR3 has 17 residues. In germline, CDR1 is MNHNS, CDR2 SASEGT. The V segment lost 3 bases and the J segment 6 bases; nucleotides outside the gene matches: 11.

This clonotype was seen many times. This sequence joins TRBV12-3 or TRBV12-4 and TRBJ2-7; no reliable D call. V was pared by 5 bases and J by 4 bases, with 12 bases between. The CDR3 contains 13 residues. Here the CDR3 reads CASSTDGIYEQYF. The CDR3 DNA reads TGTGCCAGCAGTACGGACGGAATTTACGAGCAGTACTTC.

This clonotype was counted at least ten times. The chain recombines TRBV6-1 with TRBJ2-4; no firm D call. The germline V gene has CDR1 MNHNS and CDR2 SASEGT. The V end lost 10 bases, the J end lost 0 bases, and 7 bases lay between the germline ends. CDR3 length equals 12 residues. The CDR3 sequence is CATRLAKNIQYF. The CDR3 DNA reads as TGTGCCACACGACTAGCCAAAAACATTCAGTACTTC.

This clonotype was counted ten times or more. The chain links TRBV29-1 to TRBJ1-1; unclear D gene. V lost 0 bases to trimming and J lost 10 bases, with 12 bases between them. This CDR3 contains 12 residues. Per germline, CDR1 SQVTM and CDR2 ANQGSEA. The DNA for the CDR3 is TGCAGCGTTGAAGATCCCACACGCGGAGCTTTCTTT. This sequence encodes CSVEDPTRGAFF. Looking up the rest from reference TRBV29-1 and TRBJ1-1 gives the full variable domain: SAVISQKPSRDICQRGTSLTIQCQVDSQVTMMFWYRQQPGQSLTLIATANQGSEATYESGFVIDKFPISRPNLTFSTLTVSNMSPEDSSIYLCSVEDPTRGAFFGQGTRLTVV.

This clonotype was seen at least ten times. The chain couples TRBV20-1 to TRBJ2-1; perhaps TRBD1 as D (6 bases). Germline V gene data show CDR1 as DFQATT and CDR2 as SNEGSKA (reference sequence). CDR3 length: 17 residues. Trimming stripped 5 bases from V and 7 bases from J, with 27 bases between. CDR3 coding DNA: TGCAGTGCTCCTCATGGACAGAGTCTGCCCTATGGGAATGAGCAGTTCTTC. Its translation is CSAPHGQSLPYGNEQFF.

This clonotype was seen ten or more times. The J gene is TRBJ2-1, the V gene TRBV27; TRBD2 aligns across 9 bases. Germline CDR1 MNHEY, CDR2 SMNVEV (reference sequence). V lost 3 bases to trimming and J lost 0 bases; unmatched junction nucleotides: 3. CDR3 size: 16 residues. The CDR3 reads CASSFVSGSSYNEQFF. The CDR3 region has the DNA TGTGCCAGCAGTTTTGTTAGCGGGAGCTCCTACAATGAGCAGTTCTTC.

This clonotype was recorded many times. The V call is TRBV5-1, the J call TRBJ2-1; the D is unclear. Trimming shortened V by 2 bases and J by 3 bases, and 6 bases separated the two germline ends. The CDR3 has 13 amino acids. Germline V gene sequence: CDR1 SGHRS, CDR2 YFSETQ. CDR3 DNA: TGCGCCAGCAGCTTCTCGAACTACAATGAGCAGTTCTTC. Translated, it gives CASSFSNYNEQFF.

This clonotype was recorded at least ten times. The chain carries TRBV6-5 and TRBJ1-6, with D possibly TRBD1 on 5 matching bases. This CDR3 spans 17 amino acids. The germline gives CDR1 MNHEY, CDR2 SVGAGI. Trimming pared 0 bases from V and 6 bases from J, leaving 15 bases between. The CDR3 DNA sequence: TGTGCCAGCAGTTACTCGCCGGGGCCCCCACGTAATTCACCCCTCCACTTT. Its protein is CASSYSPGPPRNSPLHF.

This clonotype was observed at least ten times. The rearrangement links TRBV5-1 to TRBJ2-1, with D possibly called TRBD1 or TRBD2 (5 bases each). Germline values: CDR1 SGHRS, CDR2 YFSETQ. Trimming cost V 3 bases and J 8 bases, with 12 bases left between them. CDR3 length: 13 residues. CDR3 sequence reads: CASSSPPGHEQFF. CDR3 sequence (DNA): TGCGCCAGCAGCTCACCCCCGGGACATGAGCAGTTCTTC.

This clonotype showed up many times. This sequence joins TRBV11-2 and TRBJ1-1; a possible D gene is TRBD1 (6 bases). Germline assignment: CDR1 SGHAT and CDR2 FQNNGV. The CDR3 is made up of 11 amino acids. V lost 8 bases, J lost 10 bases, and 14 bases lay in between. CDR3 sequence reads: CASGAGAGAFF. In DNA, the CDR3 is TGTGCCAGCGGGGCAGGGGCGGGAGCTTTCTTT.

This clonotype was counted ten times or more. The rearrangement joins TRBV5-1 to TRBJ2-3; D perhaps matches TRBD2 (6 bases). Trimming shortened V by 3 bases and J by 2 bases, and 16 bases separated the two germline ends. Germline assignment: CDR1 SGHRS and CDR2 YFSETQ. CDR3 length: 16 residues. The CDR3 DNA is TGCGCCAGCAGCTGGGCTCGGGACTCTAACACAGATACGCAGTATTTT. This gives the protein CASSWARDSNTDTQYF.

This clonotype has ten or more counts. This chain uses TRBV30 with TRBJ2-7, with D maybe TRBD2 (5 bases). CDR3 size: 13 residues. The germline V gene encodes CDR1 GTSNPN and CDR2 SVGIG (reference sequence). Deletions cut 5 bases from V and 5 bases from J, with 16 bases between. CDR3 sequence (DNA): TGTGCCTGGTCCTACGAGTCGGGGAACGAGCAGTACTTC. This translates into CAWSYESGNEQYF.